This is a list of T cell receptor beta chains from one sample in a study of T-cell reconstitution after alpha-beta-depleted transplantation in children. Using its own MiXCR run on the PCR reads, TCRdb lists one record per CDR3 protein. The sample consists of 450,000 to 550,000 distinct CDR3 sequences, approximately 10% of them appearing once. The material sequenced was PBMCs, mostly from graft donor cells, taken 180 days after TCRalphabeta/CD19-depleted stem cell transplant. These receptors all stem from a female patient aged 2-15 years who had a stem cell transplant for aplastic anemia, so the T cells may come from the graft donor. Both conserved end residues are part of each CDR3. The order of the fields is V gene, clone size, J gene, D gene, CDR3 length, CDR3 DNA, CDR3 protein. A D gene is named only where the DNA matches it firmly. Clone size is stated in some rows and not others, as once, few, many or a class when expanded.

V: TRBV15; size: few; J: TRBJ2-7; D: TRBD1; length: 15; DNA: TGTGCCACCAGCGTCCGGGACAGGGTTCCCTACGAGCAGTACTTC; CDR3: CATSVRDRVPYEQYF
V: TRBV27; size: NA; J: TRBJ1-5; D: NA; length: 16; DNA: TGTGCCAGCAGTTTATCGGGCACAGGGCCGGATCAGCCCCAGCATTTT; CDR3: CASSLSGTGPDQPQHF
V: TRBV27; size: few; J: TRBJ2-7; D: TRBD2; length: 14; DNA: TGTGCCAGCGGAAGCGGGAGGGCCGCGTACGAGCAGTACTTC; CDR3: CASGSGRAAYEQYF
V: TRBV6-2/TRBV6-3; size: few; J: TRBJ2-2; D: NA; length: 19; DNA: TGTGCCAGCAGTCCCCCCACTCCCAAGACTAGACGGAACACCGGGGAGCTGTTTTTT; CDR3: CASSPPTPKTRRNTGELFF
V: TRBV18; size: many; J: TRBJ1-1; D: NA; length: 14; DNA: TGTGCCAGCTCACAGCAGGGATGGGACACTGAAGCTTTCTTT; CDR3: CASSQQGWDTEAFF
V: TRBV28; size: NA; J: TRBJ2-7; D: NA; length: 15; DNA: TGTGCCAGCAGTTTAGTTCCGGGAGACCCCTACGAGCAGTACTTC; CDR3: CASSLVPGDPYEQYF
V: TRBV7-7; size: many; J: TRBJ2-1; D: TRBD2; length: 15; DNA: TGTGCCAGCAGCTTACGAGCGGGACCTTTCAATGAGCAGTTCTTC; CDR3: CASSLRAGPFNEQFF
V: TRBV7-2; size: NA; J: TRBJ1-2; D: TRBD1; length: 12; DNA: TGTGCCAGCATCGGGACAGGGGCCGGCTACACCTTC; CDR3: CASIGTGAGYTF
V: TRBV3-1; size: many; J: TRBJ2-6; D: NA; length: 15; DNA: TGTGCCAGCAGCCAACAGGGGTCTGGGGCCAACGTCCTGACTTTC; CDR3: CASSQQGSGANVLTF
V: TRBV4-1; size: NA; J: TRBJ2-6; D: TRBD1; length: 19; DNA: TGCGCCAGCACACCTCAGGGAGGGACAGGGGGCTTGGGGGCCAACGTCCTGACTTTC; CDR3: CASTPQGGTGGLGANVLTF
V: TRBV20-1; size: NA; J: TRBJ2-3; D: NA; length: 15; DNA: TGCAGTGCTAGACATTTCAGCGCGCCCACAGATACGCAGTATTTT; CDR3: CSARHFSAPTDTQYF
V: TRBV15; size: NA; J: TRBJ2-1; D: NA; length: 14; DNA: TGTGCCACCAGCAGACCCATTGGGGACAATGAGCAGTTCTTC; CDR3: CATSRPIGDNEQFF
V: TRBV7-3; size: few; J: TRBJ2-1; D: NA; length: 16; DNA: TGTGCCAGCAGCTTAACGACGAGGGGGACGCGGGGTGAGCAGTTCTTC; CDR3: CASSLTTRGTRGEQFF
V: TRBV12-3/TRBV12-4; size: many; J: TRBJ2-7; D: NA; length: 14; DNA: TGTGCCAGCAGTCCTATGGGGGAAACCTACGAGCAGTACTTC; CDR3: CASSPMGETYEQYF
V: TRBV7-9; size: once; J: TRBJ2-7; D: TRBD2; length: 15; DNA: TGTGCCAGCAGCTTAGCGCGCGGGAGCTCCTACGAGCAGTACTTC; CDR3: CASSLARGSSYEQYF
V: TRBV30; size: NA; J: TRBJ2-7; D: TRBD1; length: 14; DNA: TGTGCCTGGGATCCGGGACAGGGTGGCCACGAGCAGTACTTC; CDR3: CAWDPGQGGHEQYF
V: TRBV12-3/TRBV12-4; size: few; J: TRBJ1-6; D: NA; length: 15; DNA: TGTGCCAGCAGTTTAGAAGGGGGTTTTAATTCACCCCTCCACTTT; CDR3: CASSLEGGFNSPLHF
V: TRBV14; size: NA; J: TRBJ2-4; D: TRBD1; length: 15; DNA: TGTGCCAGCAGCCGGGGACAGGGTCCGTTATGGAGTCAGTACTTC; CDR3: CASSRGQGPLWSQYF
V: TRBV5-1; size: few; J: TRBJ2-5; D: NA; length: 15; DNA: TGCGCCAGCAGCCCTGGGAGGGCCAGGGGTGAGACCCAGTACTTC; CDR3: CASSPGRARGETQYF
V: TRBV5-1; size: many; J: TRBJ2-1; D: TRBD2; length: 14; DNA: TGCGCCAGCAGCTTAACTAGCGTGTACCATGAGCAGTTCTTC; CDR3: CASSLTSVYHEQFF
V: TRBV27; size: NA; J: TRBJ2-3; D: TRBD1; length: 14; DNA: TGTGCCAGCAGGTGGACAGGGGGTGCGGATACGCAGTATTTT; CDR3: CASRWTGGADTQYF
V: TRBV24-1; size: NA; J: TRBJ1-2; D: NA; length: 13; DNA: TGTGCCACCAGTGATTTTTGGGGGCGAGGCTACACCTTC; CDR3: CATSDFWGRGYTF
V: TRBV12-3/TRBV12-4; size: few; J: TRBJ1-5; D: NA; length: 16; DNA: TGTGCCAGCAGTTTAGCGCTAATTCCAATGGGTCAGCCCCAGCATTTT; CDR3: CASSLALIPMGQPQHF
V: TRBV7-6; size: many; J: TRBJ2-1; D: NA; length: 14; DNA: TGTGCCAGCAGCTCAACGGGACTTTCCAATGAGCAGTTCTTC; CDR3: CASSSTGLSNEQFF
V: TRBV6-2/TRBV6-3; size: few; J: TRBJ2-1; D: TRBD2; length: 16; DNA: TGTGCCAGCAGCTTAACGACTAGCGGAATCTACAATGAGCAGTTCTTC; CDR3: CASSLTTSGIYNEQFF
V: TRBV6-2/TRBV6-3; size: NA; J: TRBJ2-5; D: NA; length: 13; DNA: TGTGCCAGCAGTCGTGGCAGTCGAGAGACCCAGTACTTC; CDR3: CASSRGSRETQYF
V: TRBV12-3/TRBV12-4; size: few; J: TRBJ2-1; D: NA; length: 12; DNA: TGTGCCAGCAGCCCTTCTCGGGTTCCGCAGTTCTTC; CDR3: CASSPSRVPQFF
V: TRBV28; size: NA; J: TRBJ2-6; D: NA; length: 18; DNA: TGTGCCAGCAGTTCCTTGACAGGCAGGCTCTCTGGGGCCAACGTCCTGACTTTC; CDR3: CASSSLTGRLSGANVLTF
V: TRBV12-3/TRBV12-4; size: few; J: TRBJ2-7; D: NA; length: 14; DNA: TGTGCCAGCAGTTTAGGGACAGCCACCTACGAGCAGTACTTC; CDR3: CASSLGTATYEQYF
V: TRBV7-8; size: NA; J: TRBJ2-4; D: NA; length: 15; DNA: TGTGCCAGCAGCGCCGAAATACTAGCCAAAAACATTCAGTACTTC; CDR3: CASSAEILAKNIQYF
V: TRBV28; size: NA; J: TRBJ1-4; D: NA; length: 15; DNA: TGTGCCAGCAGTACCTCCCAGGGAGGAGGGGAAAAACTGTTTTTT; CDR3: CASSTSQGGGEKLFF
V: TRBV7-7; size: few; J: TRBJ2-3; D: TRBD2; length: 17; DNA: TGTGCCAGCAGCTTAGCCCCCGGGGCGGGAGTGACAGATACGCAGTATTTT; CDR3: CASSLAPGAGVTDTQYF
V: TRBV11-2; size: few; J: TRBJ2-4; D: TRBD2; length: 18; DNA: TGTGCCAGCAGCTTAGTCCCTAGCGGGGAACTAGCCAAAAACATTCAGTACTTC; CDR3: CASSLVPSGELAKNIQYF
V: TRBV4-3; size: few; J: TRBJ1-4; D: NA; length: 16; DNA: TGCGCCAGCAGCCAAGATAAAAGGGGTCGGGGGGAAAAACTGTTTTTT; CDR3: CASSQDKRGRGEKLFF
V: TRBV5-5; size: few; J: TRBJ2-1; D: TRBD2; length: 15; DNA: TGTGCCAGCAGCTCCAGCGGGGCGGGGTACAATGAGCAGTTCTTC; CDR3: CASSSSGAGYNEQFF
V: TRBV9; size: many; J: TRBJ1-1; D: NA; length: 15; DNA: TGTGCCAGCAGCGTCGGAGAGGGGTCCTACACTGAAGCTTTCTTT; CDR3: CASSVGEGSYTEAFF
V: TRBV9; size: few; J: TRBJ2-2; D: TRBD2; length: 15; DNA: TGTGCCAGCAGAGTAGCGGGAATGGACACCGGGGAGCTGTTTTTT; CDR3: CASRVAGMDTGELFF
V: TRBV5-1; size: few; J: TRBJ1-4; D: NA; length: 18; DNA: TGCGCCAGCAGCTTGGGGCAGAAGATAAGCACAACTAATGAAAAACTGTTTTTT; CDR3: CASSLGQKISTTNEKLFF
V: TRBV20-1; size: few; J: TRBJ2-7; D: TRBD2; length: 16; DNA: TGCAGTGCGGGTCCCCTATGGACTAGCGGGATTAGCGAGCAGTACTTC; CDR3: CSAGPLWTSGISEQYF
V: TRBV19; size: NA; J: TRBJ2-7; D: NA; length: 14; DNA: TGTGCCAGTAGTACGACGATAGCCTCCTACGAGCAGTACTTC; CDR3: CASSTTIASYEQYF
V: TRBV18; size: few; J: TRBJ2-5; D: NA; length: 15; DNA: TGTGCCAGCTCACCAAGGCGCCAGGGGATAGGGACCCAGTACTTC; CDR3: CASSPRRQGIGTQYF
V: TRBV4-2; size: few; J: TRBJ2-3; D: TRBD2; length: 17; DNA: TGTGCCAGCAGCCAAGCTCCCGGACTAGCGGTCTCCGATACGCAGTATTTT; CDR3: CASSQAPGLAVSDTQYF
V: TRBV25-1; size: many; J: TRBJ2-3; D: NA; length: 14; DNA: TGTGCCAGCAGTGAAGAGAGAGGGATAAGGCCGCAGTATTTT; CDR3: CASSEERGIRPQYF
V: TRBV18; size: NA; J: TRBJ2-1; D: TRBD1; length: 21; DNA: TGTGCCAGCTCAAGTTTTAGGACAGGGCTGGGTCCGCGGGTCGGGGGCCATGAGCAGTTCTTC; CDR3: CASSSFRTGLGPRVGGHEQFF
V: TRBV9; size: many; J: TRBJ2-4; D: NA; length: 15; DNA: TGTGCCAGCAGCGTTCAGGCGAGCAGGGGTGACATTCAGTACTTC; CDR3: CASSVQASRGDIQYF
V: TRBV29-1; size: few; J: TRBJ2-2; D: TRBD1; length: 11; DNA: TGCAGCGTACAGGGGACCGGGGAGCTGTTTTTT; CDR3: CSVQGTGELFF
V: TRBV18; size: NA; J: TRBJ2-5; D: NA; length: 15; DNA: TGTGCCAGCTCACCACCCCCAGGGAGGCCAGAGACCCAGTACTTC; CDR3: CASSPPPGRPETQYF
V: TRBV21-1; size: many; J: TRBJ1-2; D: NA; length: 15; DNA: TGTGCCAGCAGCAAAGGATGGGACAGGGCTCCTGGCTACACCTTC; CDR3: CASSKGWDRAPGYTF
V: TRBV6-5; size: few; J: TRBJ2-1; D: NA; length: 14; DNA: TGTGCCAGCAGTTACGACAGGTCGTACAATGAGCAGTTCTTC; CDR3: CASSYDRSYNEQFF
V: TRBV28; size: few; J: TRBJ1-6; D: NA; length: 18; DNA: TGTGCCAGCAGTTTGTCCGGGGGCCTGAGCTCCTATAATTCACCCCTCCACTTT; CDR3: CASSLSGGLSSYNSPLHF
V: TRBV10-3; size: once; J: TRBJ2-3; D: NA; length: 14; DNA: TGTGCCAGCAGTGAAGCGAGCTTTCCAGATACGCAGTATTTT; CDR3: CASSEASFPDTQYF
V: TRBV12-3/TRBV12-4; size: many; J: TRBJ1-1; D: NA; length: 13; DNA: TGTGCCAGCAGTTTGGCAGAAGGTGCTGAAGCTTTCTTT; CDR3: CASSLAEGAEAFF